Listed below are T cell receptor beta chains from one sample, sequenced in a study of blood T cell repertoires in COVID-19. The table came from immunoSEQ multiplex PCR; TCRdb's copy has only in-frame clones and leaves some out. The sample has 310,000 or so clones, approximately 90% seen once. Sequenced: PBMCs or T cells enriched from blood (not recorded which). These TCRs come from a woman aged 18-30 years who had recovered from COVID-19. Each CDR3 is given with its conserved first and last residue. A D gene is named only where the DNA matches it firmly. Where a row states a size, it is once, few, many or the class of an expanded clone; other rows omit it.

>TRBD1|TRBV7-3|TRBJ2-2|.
CASSLYQGANTGELFF
TGTGCCAGCAGCTTATATCAGGGGGCGAACACCGGGGAGCTGTTTTTT
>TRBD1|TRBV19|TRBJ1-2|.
CASRTGSRYGYTF
TGTGCCAGTAGGACAGGGTCTCGGTATGGCTACACCTTC
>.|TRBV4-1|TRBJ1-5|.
CASSQRGFNQPQHF
TGCGCCAGCAGCCAAAGAGGATTCAATCAGCCCCAGCATTTT
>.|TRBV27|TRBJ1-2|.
CASMTGSGGYTF
TGTGCCAGCATGACAGGTTCGGGGGGCTACACCTTC
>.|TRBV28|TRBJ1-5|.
CASTIAISRQPQHF
TGTGCCAGCACCATTGCCATTAGCCGTCAGCCCCAGCATTTT
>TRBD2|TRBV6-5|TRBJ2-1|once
CASSYSGLAGGRRQFF
TGTGCCAGCAGTTATTCAGGACTAGCGGGAGGGAGGCGGCAGTTCTTC
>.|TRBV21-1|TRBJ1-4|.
CASRRGGPPLPINEKLFF
TGTGCCAGCAGGAGGGGGGGACCCCCCCTCCCAATTAATGAAAAACTGTTTTTT
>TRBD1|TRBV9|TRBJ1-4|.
CASSALPGGDEKLFF
TGTGCCAGCAGCGCCCTACCAGGGGGTGATGAAAAACTGTTTTTT
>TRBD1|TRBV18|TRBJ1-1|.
CASSPQDRAGEAFF
TGTGCCAGCTCACCTCAGGACAGGGCAGGTGAAGCTTTCTTT
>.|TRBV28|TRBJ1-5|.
CASSQDSRNQPQHF
TGTGCCAGCAGTCAGGACAGCAGAAATCAGCCCCAGCATTTT
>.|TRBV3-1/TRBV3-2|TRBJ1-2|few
CASSAITGYTF
TGTGCCAGCAGCGCTATTACGGGCTACACCTTC
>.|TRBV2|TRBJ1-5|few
CASSEAGGLREHF
TGTGCCAGCAGTGAAGCCGGGGGGCTAAGGGAGCATTTT
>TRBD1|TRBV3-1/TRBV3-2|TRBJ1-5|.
CASSQDRGGGLFGQPQHF
TGTGCCAGCAGCCAAGATAGAGGAGGGGGCTTGTTTGGTCAGCCCCAGCATTTT
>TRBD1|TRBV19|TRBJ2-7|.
CASSGGQGRHEQYF
TGTGCCAGCTCAGGGGGACAGGGCAGACACGAGCAGTACTTC
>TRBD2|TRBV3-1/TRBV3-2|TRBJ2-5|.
CASSQEGRGDQETQYF
TGTGCCAGCAGCCAAGAGGGCCGGGGGGACCAAGAGACCCAGTACTTC
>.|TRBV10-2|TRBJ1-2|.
CASSDEGAGNYGYTF
TGCGCCAGCAGTGATGAAGGGGCAGGGAACTATGGCTACACCTTC
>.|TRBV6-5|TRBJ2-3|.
CATAERGGNADTQYF
TGTGCCACCGCGGAACGGGGCGGGAATGCAGATACGCAGTATTTT
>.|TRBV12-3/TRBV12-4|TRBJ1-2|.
CASRTGMYGYTF
TGTGCCAGCAGGACCGGGATGTATGGCTACACCTTC
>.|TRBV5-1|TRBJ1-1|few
CASSRDSPRDNTEAFF
TGCGCCAGCAGCCGGGACTCCCCTAGAGATAACACTGAAGCTTTCTTT